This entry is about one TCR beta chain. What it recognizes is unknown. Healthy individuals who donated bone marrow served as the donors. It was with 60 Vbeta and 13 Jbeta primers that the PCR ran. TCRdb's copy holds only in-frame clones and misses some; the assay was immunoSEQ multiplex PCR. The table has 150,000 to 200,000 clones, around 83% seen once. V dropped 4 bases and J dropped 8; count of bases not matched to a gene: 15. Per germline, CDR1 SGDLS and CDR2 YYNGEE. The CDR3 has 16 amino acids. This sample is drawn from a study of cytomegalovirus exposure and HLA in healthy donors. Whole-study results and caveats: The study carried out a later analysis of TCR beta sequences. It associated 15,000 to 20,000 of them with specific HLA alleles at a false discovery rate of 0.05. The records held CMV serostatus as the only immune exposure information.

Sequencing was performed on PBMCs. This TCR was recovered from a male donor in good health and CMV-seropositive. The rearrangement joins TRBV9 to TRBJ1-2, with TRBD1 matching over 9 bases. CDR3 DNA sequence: TGTGCCAGCAGCTCTCGGGACAGGGCATCCCCGGGCGGCTACACCTTC. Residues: CASSSRDRASPGGYTF.